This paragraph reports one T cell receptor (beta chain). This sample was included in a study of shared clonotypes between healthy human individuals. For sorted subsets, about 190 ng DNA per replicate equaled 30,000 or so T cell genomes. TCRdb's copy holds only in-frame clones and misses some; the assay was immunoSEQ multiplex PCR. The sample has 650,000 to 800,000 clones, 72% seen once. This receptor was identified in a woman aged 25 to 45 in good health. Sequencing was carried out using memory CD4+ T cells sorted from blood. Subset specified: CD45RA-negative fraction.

In nucleotides, the CDR3 is TGTGCCAGCAGCTTTCAGGAGGGCGGGACAGATACGCAGTATTTT. Its protein product is CASSFQEGGTDTQYF. The V and J genes are TRBV5-5 and TRBJ2-3; D possibly corresponds to TRBD2 (6 bases). V lost 2 bases and J 3 bases, leaving 13 bases between the germline ends. Germline V lookup: CDR1 SGHKS, CDR2 YYEKEE (reference sequence). The CDR3 runs to 15 residues.